These 2 T cell receptor beta chains came from one sample sequenced in a study of tumor-infiltrating lymphocytes in primary liver carcinoma. Each 20-30 mg portion of unsorted bulk tissue served as the source for co-extraction of RNA and DNA. Constant-region priming of approximately 500 ng total RNA yielded TCR beta cDNA. ARM-PCR was slightly modified, and three nested multiplex PCR rounds with it gave rise to the TCR beta libraries. TRBV1-TRBV30 forward primers and a C-beta reverse primer were used in the first two PCR rounds, which each ran for approximately 11 cycles. Each CDR3 protein gets one entry after TCRdb re-called the multiplex PCR reads with MiXCR. The sample has 60,000 or so distinct CDR3 sequences; 71% are singletons. The sample comprised liver tumor tissue from sampling region 2. Subset described: tumor region T2, inferior pole. The receptors come from a man aged 35 to 55 with primary liver carcinoma and hepatitis B virus infection.

On this clonotype itself: An end of the junction differs from the germline gene, which may be a read error. The chain carries TRBV11-2 and TRBJ2-2, with D perhaps TRBD2 (6 bases). The length of the CDR3 is 17 residues. The germline CDR1 and CDR2 sequences are SGHAT and FQNNGV. The DNA for the CDR3 is TGTGGCAGCAGCTTAGCTTTTGGAGGGGCGAACACCGGGGAGCTGTTTTTT. Translated, it gives CGSSLAFGGANTGELFF.

The V call is TRBV30, the J call TRBJ2-1, with 7 bases aligning to TRBD2. The CDR3 is made up of 14 amino acids. Germline lookup yields CDR1 GTSNPN and CDR2 SVGIG (reference sequence). Germline trimming cut 7 bases from V and 0 bases from J; bases unmatched to any gene: 6. Written as DNA, the CDR3 is TGTGCCTCCTCTCGGGAGGCCTCCTACAATGAGCAGTTCTTC. The encoded protein is CASSREASYNEQFF. The entire variable domain, with the rest obtained from reference TRBV30 and TRBJ2-1, is as follows: SQTIHQWPATLVQPVGSPLSLECTVEGTSNPNLYWYRQAAGRGLQLLFYSVGIGQISSEVPQNLSASRPQDRQFILSSKKLLLSDSGFYLCASSREASYNEQFFGPGTRLTVL.